These 30 T cell receptor beta chains were all obtained from the same sample, sequenced in a study of blood T cell repertoires in COVID-19. TCRdb's copy holds only in-frame clones and misses some; the assay was immunoSEQ multiplex PCR. The sample lists some 240,000 clones; 70% to 90% were seen once. The specimen was PBMCs or T cells enriched from blood (not recorded which). The receptor source for this set is a woman between 40 and 50 years old with acute COVID-19.

V and J are TRBV5-6 and TRBJ2-5; D may be TRBD2 (6 bases). Deletions cut 4 bases from V and 5 bases from J, with 15 bases between. The germline V gene has CDR1 SGHDT and CDR2 YYEEEE. The CDR3 has 14 amino acids. The CDR3 sequence is CASSPNPGDETQYF. As DNA, the CDR3 is TGTGCCAGCAGCCCGAATCCGGGGGACGAGACCCAGTACTTC. The variable domain in full, with the rest retrieved from reference TRBV5-6 and TRBJ2-5, is DAGVTQSPTHLIKTRGQQVTLRCSPKSGHDTVSWYQQALGQGPQFIFQYYEEEERQRGNFPDRFSGHQFPNYSSELNVNALLLGDSALYLCASSPNPGDETQYFGPGTRLLVL.

V gene TRBV5-4 combines with J gene TRBJ1-2, with D unclear. In germline, CDR1 is SGHNT, CDR2 YYREEE (reference sequence). The CDR3 sequence is 16 residues long. Trimming left V 4 bases short and J 1 base short, with 17 bases between. The CDR3 reads CASSPGSPGDNYGYTF. The CDR3, as DNA: TGTGCCAGCAGCCCCGGCAGTCCCGGGGATAACTATGGCTACACCTTC.

The chain carries TRBV11-3 and TRBJ2-3; 8 bases align to TRBD2. CDR1 SGHNT and CDR2 YENEEA come from the germline V gene. The CDR3 length is 15 residues. V gave up 4 bases and J gave up 4 bases; unmatched junction bases: 7. For the CDR3, the DNA is TGTGCCAGCAGCTCGGGCGGGAGGTGGTCAGATACGCAGTATTTT. Translating it yields CASSSGGRWSDTQYF.

The chain joins TRBV3-1 (or the pseudogene TRBV3-2) to TRBJ2-3; 9 bases agree with TRBD2. The CDR3 runs 17 residues. In germline, CDR1 is LGHDT, CDR2 YNNKEL (reference sequence). J lost 6 bases, V lost 3 bases, and 13 bases had no gene match. CDR3 amino acids: CASSQALSGSVTDTQYF. The CDR3 nucleotides read TGTGCCAGCAGCCAGGCCCTTAGCGGGAGTGTTACGGATACGCAGTATTTT.

This chain links TRBV6-5 with TRBJ1-3; 7 bases match TRBD1. Trimming cost V 0 bases and J 4 bases; bases outside gene matches: 3. The CDR3 length is 15 residues. CDR1 is MNHEY, CDR2 SVGAGI, per germline. As DNA, the CDR3 is TGTGCCAGCAGTTACTCGACAGGGATAGGAAACACCATATATTTT. This sequence encodes CASSYSTGIGNTIYF.

J is TRBJ1-2 and V is TRBV6-5, with TRBD1 as a possible D gene (6 bases). The germline CDR1 and CDR2 sequences are MNHEY and SVGAGI. V lost 6 bases to trimming and J lost 6 bases, with 14 bases between them. The CDR3 runs to 13 residues. DNA of the CDR3: TGTGCCAGCAGGGGGTCTGGGACACATGGCTACACCTTC. Encoded protein: CASRGSGTHGYTF.

This chain uses TRBV2 with TRBJ2-3; 12 bases are shared with TRBD2. Germline CDR1 and CDR2: SNHLY and FYNNEI. Unmatched junction bases numbered 5, after V lost 11 bases and J lost 2 bases. This CDR3 comprises 14 residues. The CDR3 sequence: CARGLAGNTDTQYF. As DNA, the CDR3 is TGTGCCCGAGGACTAGCGGGAAACACAGATACGCAGTATTTT. Full variable domain (rest looked up from reference TRBV2 and TRBJ2-3): EPEVTQTPSHQVTQMGQEVILRCVPISNHLYFYWYRQILGQKVEFLVSFYNNEISEKSEIFDDQFSVERPDGSNFTLKIRSTKLEDSAMYFCARGLAGNTDTQYFGPGTRLTVL.

V gene TRBV28 combines with J gene TRBJ2-3; 9 bases are shared with TRBD1. Germline values: CDR1 MDHEN, CDR2 SYDVKM. Germline trimming cut 6 bases from V and 6 bases from J; bases unmatched to any gene: 7. This CDR3 is built from 14 residues. The CDR3 loop is CASRETGGADTQYF. The CDR3 DNA sequence: TGTGCCAGCAGGGAAACAGGGGGCGCGGATACGCAGTATTTT.

The chain joins TRBV6-5 to TRBJ2-5; D might be TRBD1 (6 bases). This CDR3 has 13 residues. Looked up from germline, CDR1 is MNHEY and CDR2 is SVGAGI. Trimming took off 2 bases at V and 9 bases at J, with 13 bases between the two ends. In nucleotides, the CDR3 is TGTGCCAGCAGTTACATCAGGGCAGGGGCCCAGTACTTC. Encoded protein: CASSYIRAGAQYF.

The rearrangement links TRBV5-6 to TRBJ2-2, with a weak D call TRBD1 (5 bases). The CDR3 spans 16 residues. V lost 0 bases, J lost 6 bases, and 15 bases lay in between. The germline gives CDR1 SGHDT, CDR2 YYEEEE. CDR3 region: CASSLGTNIAPGELFF. The CDR3 bases are TGTGCCAGCAGCTTGGGGACAAATATTGCGCCCGGGGAGCTGTTTTTT.

This rearrangement joins TRBV10-3 to TRBJ2-3; 10 nucleotides match TRBD2. Germline V lookup: CDR1 ENHRY, CDR2 SYGVKD. This CDR3 is built from 15 residues. The V gene end was trimmed by 7 bases and the J gene end by 0 bases; junction bases not matched to a gene: 4. Here the CDR3 DNA reads TGTGCCATCAAAGGAGCGGGAGGGAGCACAGATACGCAGTATTTT. Translated: CAIKGAGGSTDTQYF.

The chain has TRBV7-3 and TRBJ2-3, with D tentatively TRBD2 (6 bases). Trimming took off 2 bases at V and 8 bases at J, with 20 bases between the two ends. This CDR3 has 16 residues. Per germline, CDR1 SGHTA and CDR2 FQGTGA. The CDR3 loop reads CASSLDLAGPRGTQYF. The CDR3 DNA sequence: TGTGCCAGCAGCTTAGATCTGGCGGGGCCAAGAGGTACGCAGTATTTT.

The J gene is TRBJ2-5, the V gene TRBV28; 7 bases line up with TRBD2. CDR3 length: 14 amino acids. CDR1 is MDHEN and CDR2 is SYDVKM in the germline V gene. Trimming cost V 4 bases and J 7 bases; bases outside gene matches: 9. The CDR3 DNA follows: TGTGCCAGCAGTTCCCTGGGGAGGGAGGTGACCCAGTACTTC. This encodes CASSSLGREVTQYF.

The chain employs TRBV5-1 and TRBJ2-1; TRBD2 matches 11 bases. In germline, CDR1 is SGHRS, CDR2 YFSETQ. This CDR3 is 16 amino acids long. V lost 5 bases to trimming and J lost 5 bases; unmatched junction nucleotides: 9. This CDR3 reads CASRKRPGLADNEQFF. CDR3 coding DNA: TGCGCCAGCAGAAAACGGCCGGGACTAGCGGACAATGAGCAGTTCTTC.

This rearrangement joins TRBV7-8 to TRBJ2-1; 7 positions match TRBD2. Germline loops: CDR1 SGHVS, CDR2 FQNEAQ. V lost 5 bases to trimming and J lost 2 bases; unmatched junction nucleotides: 9. This CDR3 has 16 amino acids. This CDR3 reads CASSPTPGLTYNEQFF. CDR3 nucleotide sequence: TGTGCCAGCAGCCCGACACCGGGACTAACCTACAATGAGCAGTTCTTC.

The chain recombines TRBV10-3 with TRBJ1-2, with D hard to call. The germline V gene encodes CDR1 ENHRY and CDR2 SYGVKD. The CDR3 extends over 12 amino acids. Trimming pared 11 bases from V and 4 bases from J, leaving 14 bases between. The CDR3 sequence: CAALDSAYGYTF. The CDR3 DNA reads TGTGCCGCCTTAGACTCCGCCTATGGCTACACCTTC.

The J gene is TRBJ2-3, the V gene TRBV3-1 (or the pseudogene TRBV3-2); TRBD2 matches 11 bases. Looked up from germline, CDR1 is LGHDT and CDR2 is YNNKEL (reference sequence). The CDR3 sequence is 16 residues long. Losses at the gene ends were 8 bases for V and 8 bases for J; bases not matched to a gene: 15. CDR3 nucleotides: TGTGCCAGCCAGAATCGAATAGCGGGGGGGGCGGTTACGCAGTATTTT. Protein product: CASQNRIAGGAVTQYF.

The chain carries TRBV9 and TRBJ1-2; TRBD1 matches 7 bases. The CDR3 has 15 amino acids. Losses at the gene ends were 4 bases for V and 6 bases for J; bases not matched to a gene: 12. Germline CDR1 is SGDLS and CDR2 is YYNGEE. In DNA, the CDR3 is TGTGCCAGCAGCTCGAGGACAGGTCGATTTAATGGCTACACCTTC. Amino acid sequence: CASSSRTGRFNGYTF.

The genes are TRBV29-1 and TRBJ2-1; TRBD2 agrees at 12 bases. The CDR3 totals 14 residues. Trimming removed 8 bases from V and 7 bases from J; junction bases left unmatched: 9. The germline V gene has CDR1 SQVTM and CDR2 ANQGSEA. CDR3 nucleotide sequence: TGCAGCTCCACCAAACTAGCGGGAGGTAATGAGCAGTTCTTC. It translates to CSSTKLAGGNEQFF.

The rearrangement links TRBV6-6 to TRBJ1-1; D ambiguous. The germline CDR1 and CDR2 sequences are MNHNY and SVGAGI (reference sequence). This CDR3 is built from 11 residues. V dropped 2 bases and J dropped 9 bases, with 7 bases sitting between them. In nucleotides, the CDR3 is TGTGCCAGCAGTTACGTACAGAAAGCTTTCTTT. Its protein product is CASSYVQKAFF.

The DNA for the CDR3 is TGTGCCAGCAGTGCCCTGTCGGGACTAGCGGGGGGCACAGATACGCAGTATTTT. Translating gives CASSALSGLAGGTDTQYF. The V call is TRBV6-1, the J call TRBJ2-3, with 14 bases identical to TRBD2. Germline V gene data show CDR1 as MNHNS and CDR2 as SASEGT. The CDR3 runs 18 residues. The trim removed 4 bases at V and 1 base at J, leaving 7 bases unmatched.

The J gene is TRBJ2-2, the V gene TRBV18; 9 bases are a match to TRBD1. The V gene end was trimmed by 1 base and the J gene end by 2 bases; junction bases not matched to a gene: 5. Germline V gene sequence: CDR1 KGHSH, CDR2 LQKENI. This CDR3 is built from 17 residues. The CDR3 protein is CASSPRGQGSNTGELFF. CDR3 DNA sequence: TGTGCCAGCTCACCACGGGGACAGGGCAGTAACACCGGGGAGCTGTTTTTT.

The CDR3 region is CASSLAGGSFSDTQYF. DNA of the CDR3: TGCGCCAGCAGCTTGGCGGGCGGGAGTTTCTCAGATACGCAGTATTTT. The rearrangement links TRBV5-1 to TRBJ2-3, with 7 bases matching TRBD2. This CDR3 region has 16 residues. The ends lost 0 bases at V and 4 bases at J; junction bases unmatched: 8. The germline V gene has CDR1 SGHRS and CDR2 YFSETQ.

The rearrangement uses TRBV6-4 and TRBJ2-1; tentatively, D is TRBD1 (5 bases). The ends were cut back, 0 bases at V and 6 bases at J, with 9 bases in the middle. The CDR3 has 14 residues. Germline values: CDR1 MRHNA, CDR2 SNTAGT. In DNA, the CDR3 is TGTGCCAGCAGTGACTCTTCAGGGTTCAATGAGCAGTTCTTC. It encodes CASSDSSGFNEQFF.

The chain couples TRBV7-3 to TRBJ2-1, with 9 positions matching TRBD2. Germline CDR1 reads SGHTA; CDR2 reads FQGTGA. V gave up 3 bases and J gave up 5 bases; unmatched junction bases: 5. The CDR3 covers 15 residues. For the CDR3, the DNA is TGTGCCAGCAGCTTCCGGCTAGCGGGGAACAATGAGCAGTTCTTC. Protein sequence: CASSFRLAGNNEQFF.

The gene calls are TRBV30 and TRBJ1-4; 8 nucleotides match TRBD1. Per germline, CDR1 GTSNPN and CDR2 SVGIG (reference sequence). The V and J ends lost 1 base and 10 bases, in that order; junction bases with no gene match: 5. The CDR3 length is 13 residues. The CDR3 region has the DNA TGTGCCTGGAGTGAACAGGGGGGCCGAAAACTGTTTTTT. Residues: CAWSEQGGRKLFF.

V is TRBV21-1 and J is TRBJ2-1; the table's D call TRBD2 went unverified against the DNA. TRBV21-1 is a known pseudogene. The length of the CDR3 is 12 residues. In DNA, the CDR3 is TGTGCCAGCAGTACCCCCGGGGGTGAGCAGTTCTTC. Encoded protein: CASSTPGGEQFF.

The chain couples TRBV7-2 to TRBJ2-3; D is unclear. Germline V gene lookup returns CDR1 SGHTA and CDR2 FQGNSA. This CDR3 is 15 amino acids long. Trimming cost V 3 bases and J 5 bases, with 15 bases left between them. CDR3 in amino acids: CASSLVGLEKDTQYF. The CDR3 DNA sequence: TGTGCCAGCAGCTTGGTTGGGCTGGAAAAAGATACGCAGTATTTT. The entire variable domain, with the rest obtained from reference TRBV7-2 and TRBJ2-3, is as follows: GAGVSQSPSNKVTEKGKDVELRCDPISGHTALYWYRQSLGQGLEFLIYFQGNSAPDKSGLPSDRFSAERTGGSVSTLTIQRTQQEDSAVYLCASSLVGLEKDTQYFGPGTRLTVL.

This clone was detected ten times or more. The gene calls are TRBV6-5 and TRBJ2-1; possibly TRBD2 for D (5 bases). Trimming pared 2 bases from V and 10 bases from J, leaving 12 bases between. Germline CDR1 and CDR2: MNHEY and SVGAGI. This CDR3 has 13 residues. DNA for the CDR3: TGTGCCAGCAGTTACACCCGGACGGGGGAGCAGTTCTTC. It codes for CASSYTRTGEQFF.

CDR3 in DNA: TGTGCCAGTAGTATAAGGTCTCGGGGTGAAAAACTGTTTTTT. Its translation is CASSIRSRGEKLFF. The chain has TRBV19 and TRBJ1-4; D not certain. The CDR3 sequence is 14 residues long. The V end lost 2 bases, the J end lost 7 bases, and 11 bases lay between the germline ends. The germline V gene encodes CDR1 LNHDA and CDR2 SQIVND (reference sequence). Combining the CDR3 with reference TRBV19 and TRBJ1-4 gives the whole variable domain DGGITQSPKYLFRKEGQNVTLSCEQNLNHDAMYWYRQDPGQGLRLIYYSQIVNDFQKGDIAEGYSVSREKKESFPLTVTSAQKNPTAFYLCASSIRSRGEKLFFGSGTQLSVL.